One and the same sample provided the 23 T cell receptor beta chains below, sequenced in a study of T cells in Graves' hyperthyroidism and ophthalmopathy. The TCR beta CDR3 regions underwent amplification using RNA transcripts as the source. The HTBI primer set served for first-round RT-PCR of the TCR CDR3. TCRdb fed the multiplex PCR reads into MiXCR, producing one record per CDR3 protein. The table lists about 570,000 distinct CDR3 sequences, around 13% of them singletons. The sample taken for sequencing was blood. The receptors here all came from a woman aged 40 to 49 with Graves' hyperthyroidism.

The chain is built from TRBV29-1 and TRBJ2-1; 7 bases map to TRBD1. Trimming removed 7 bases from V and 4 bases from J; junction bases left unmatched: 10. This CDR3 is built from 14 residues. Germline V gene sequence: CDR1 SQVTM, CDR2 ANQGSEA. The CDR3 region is CSAIKPTGYNEQFF. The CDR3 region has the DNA TGCAGCGCAATTAAACCGACAGGGTACAATGAGCAGTTCTTC.

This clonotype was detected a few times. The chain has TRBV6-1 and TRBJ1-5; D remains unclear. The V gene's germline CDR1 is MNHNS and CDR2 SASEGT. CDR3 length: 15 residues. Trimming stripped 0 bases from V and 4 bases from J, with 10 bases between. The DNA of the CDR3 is TGTGCCAGCAGTGAAGCACAAACAGAAAATCAGCCCCAGCATTTT. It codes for CASSEAQTENQPQHF.

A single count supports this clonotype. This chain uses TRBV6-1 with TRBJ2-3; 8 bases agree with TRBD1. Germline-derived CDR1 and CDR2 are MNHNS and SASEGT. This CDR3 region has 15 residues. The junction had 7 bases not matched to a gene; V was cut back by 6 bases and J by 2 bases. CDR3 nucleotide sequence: TGTGCCAGCAGGTTCAGGGGGCACCCCACAGATACGCAGTATTTT. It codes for CASRFRGHPTDTQYF.

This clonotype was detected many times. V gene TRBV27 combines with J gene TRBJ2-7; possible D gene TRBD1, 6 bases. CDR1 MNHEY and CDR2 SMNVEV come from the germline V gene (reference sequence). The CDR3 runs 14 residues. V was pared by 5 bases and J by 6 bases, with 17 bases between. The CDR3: CASSLGTPLGEQYF. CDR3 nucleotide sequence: TGTGCCAGCAGTCTCGGGACACCCCTAGGCGAGCAGTACTTC.

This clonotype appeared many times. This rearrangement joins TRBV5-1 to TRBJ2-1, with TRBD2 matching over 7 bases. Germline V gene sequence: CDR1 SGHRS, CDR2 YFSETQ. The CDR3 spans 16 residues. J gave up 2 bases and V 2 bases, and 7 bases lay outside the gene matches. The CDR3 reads CASSLDLAETYNEQFF. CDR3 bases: TGCGCCAGCAGCTTAGATCTAGCGGAGACCTACAATGAGCAGTTCTTC.

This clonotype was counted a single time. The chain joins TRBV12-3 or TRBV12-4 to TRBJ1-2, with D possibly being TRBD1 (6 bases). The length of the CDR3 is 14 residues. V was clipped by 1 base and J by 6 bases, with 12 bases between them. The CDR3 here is CASSLGQGYNGYTF. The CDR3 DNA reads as TGTGCCAGCAGTTTAGGGCAGGGGTATAATGGCTACACCTTC.

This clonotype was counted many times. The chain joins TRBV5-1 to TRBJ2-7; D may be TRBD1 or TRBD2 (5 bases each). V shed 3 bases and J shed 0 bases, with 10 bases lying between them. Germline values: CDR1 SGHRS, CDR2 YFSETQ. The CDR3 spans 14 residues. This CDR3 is CASSYVGDSYEQYF. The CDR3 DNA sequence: TGCGCCAGCAGCTACGTGGGGGACTCCTACGAGCAGTACTTC. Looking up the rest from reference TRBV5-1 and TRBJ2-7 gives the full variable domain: KAGVTQTPRYLIKTRGQQVTLSCSPISGHRSVSWYQQTPGQGLQFLFEYFSETQRNKGNFPGRFSGRQFSNSRSEMNVSTLELGDSALYLCASSYVGDSYEQYFGPGTRLTVT.

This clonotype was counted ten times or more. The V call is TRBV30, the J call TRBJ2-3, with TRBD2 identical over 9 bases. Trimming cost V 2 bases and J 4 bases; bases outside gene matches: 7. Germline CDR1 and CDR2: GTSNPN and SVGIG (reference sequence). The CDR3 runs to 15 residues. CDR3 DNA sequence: TGTGCCTGGAGTATGGGTAGCGGGAGCGCAGATACGCAGTATTTT. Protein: CAWSMGSGSADTQYF.

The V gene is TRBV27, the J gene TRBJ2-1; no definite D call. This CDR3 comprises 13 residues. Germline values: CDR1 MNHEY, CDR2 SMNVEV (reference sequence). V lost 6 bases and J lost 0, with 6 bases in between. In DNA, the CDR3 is TGTGCCAGCAGCCCGATCTCCTACAATGAGCAGTTCTTC. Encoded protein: CASSPISYNEQFF.

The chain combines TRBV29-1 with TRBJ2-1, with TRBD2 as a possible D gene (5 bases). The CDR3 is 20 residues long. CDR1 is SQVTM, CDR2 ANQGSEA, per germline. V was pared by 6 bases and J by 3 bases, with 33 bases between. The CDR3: CSVGRARGRGERKSYNEQFF. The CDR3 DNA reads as TGCAGCGTGGGCCGCGCCCGAGGTCGGGGTGAGCGGAAGAGCTACAATGAGCAGTTCTTC.

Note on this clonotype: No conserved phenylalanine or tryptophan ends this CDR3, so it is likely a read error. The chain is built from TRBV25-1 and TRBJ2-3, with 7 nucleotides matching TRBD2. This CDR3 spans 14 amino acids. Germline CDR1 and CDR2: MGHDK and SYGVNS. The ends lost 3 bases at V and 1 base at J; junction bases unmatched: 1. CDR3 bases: TGTGCCAGCAGTGAGGGGAGGGGCACAGATACGCAGTATCTT. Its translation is CASSEGRGTDTQYL.

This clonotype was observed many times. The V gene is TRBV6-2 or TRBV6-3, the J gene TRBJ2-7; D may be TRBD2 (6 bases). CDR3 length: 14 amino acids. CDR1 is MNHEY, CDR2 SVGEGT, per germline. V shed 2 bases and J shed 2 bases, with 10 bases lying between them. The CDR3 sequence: CASSYRAGPYEQYF. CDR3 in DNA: TGTGCCAGCAGTTACAGGGCGGGGCCCTACGAGCAGTACTTC.

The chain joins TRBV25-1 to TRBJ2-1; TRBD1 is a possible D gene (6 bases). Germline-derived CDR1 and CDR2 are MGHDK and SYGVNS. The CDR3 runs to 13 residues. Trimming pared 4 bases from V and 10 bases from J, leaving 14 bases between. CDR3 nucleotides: TGTGCCAGCAGTGGGGGGCAGGAAAACGAGCAGTTCTTC. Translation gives CASSGGQENEQFF.

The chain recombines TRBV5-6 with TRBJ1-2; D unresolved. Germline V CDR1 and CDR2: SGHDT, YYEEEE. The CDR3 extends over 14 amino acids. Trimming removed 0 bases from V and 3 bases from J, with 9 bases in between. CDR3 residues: CASSLAKGYYGYTF. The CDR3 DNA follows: TGTGCCAGCAGCTTGGCAAAGGGTTACTATGGCTACACCTTC.

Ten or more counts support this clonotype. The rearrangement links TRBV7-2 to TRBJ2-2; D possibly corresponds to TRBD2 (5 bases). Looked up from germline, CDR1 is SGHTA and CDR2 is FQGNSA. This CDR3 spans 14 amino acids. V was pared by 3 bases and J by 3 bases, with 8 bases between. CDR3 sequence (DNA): TGTGCCAGCAGCTTGAGGGAGCACACCGGGGAGCTGTTTTTT. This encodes CASSLREHTGELFF.

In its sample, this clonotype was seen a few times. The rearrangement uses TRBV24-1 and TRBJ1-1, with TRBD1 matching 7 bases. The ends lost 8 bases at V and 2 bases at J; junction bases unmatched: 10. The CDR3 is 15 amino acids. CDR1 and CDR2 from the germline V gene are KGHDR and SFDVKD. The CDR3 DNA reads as TGTGCCACCAAGTTACTCGGGACAGCTAACACTGAAGCTTTCTTT. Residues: CATKLLGTANTEAFF.

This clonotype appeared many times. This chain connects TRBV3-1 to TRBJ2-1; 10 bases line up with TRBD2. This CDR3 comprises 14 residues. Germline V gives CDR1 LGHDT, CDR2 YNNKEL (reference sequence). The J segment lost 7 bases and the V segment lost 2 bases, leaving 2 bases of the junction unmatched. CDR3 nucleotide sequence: TGTGCCAGCAGCCAAAGCGGGAGGGGGAATGAGCAGTTCTTC. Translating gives CASSQSGRGNEQFF.

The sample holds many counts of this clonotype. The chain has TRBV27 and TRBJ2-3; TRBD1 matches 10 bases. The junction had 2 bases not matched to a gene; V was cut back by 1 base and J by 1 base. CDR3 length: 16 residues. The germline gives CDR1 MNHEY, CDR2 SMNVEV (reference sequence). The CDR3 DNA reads TGTGCCAGCAGTTTATTTGGGACAGGGGGCACAGATACGCAGTATTTT. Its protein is CASSLFGTGGTDTQYF.

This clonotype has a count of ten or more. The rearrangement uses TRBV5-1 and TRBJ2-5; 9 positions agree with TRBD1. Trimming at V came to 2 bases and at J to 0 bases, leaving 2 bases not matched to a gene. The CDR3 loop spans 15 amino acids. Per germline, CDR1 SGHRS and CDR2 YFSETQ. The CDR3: CASSFTGGNQETQYF. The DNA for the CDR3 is TGCGCCAGCAGCTTTACAGGGGGCAACCAAGAGACCCAGTACTTC. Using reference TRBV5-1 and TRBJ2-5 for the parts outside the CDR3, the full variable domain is KAGVTQTPRYLIKTRGQQVTLSCSPISGHRSVSWYQQTPGQGLQFLFEYFSETQRNKGNFPGRFSGRQFSNSRSEMNVSTLELGDSALYLCASSFTGGNQETQYFGPGTRLLVL.

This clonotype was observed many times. CDR3 DNA: TGTGCCAGCAGTGAAAATTTAAGGAACACCGGGGAGCTGTTTTTT. Translation gives CASSENLRNTGELFF. The chain links TRBV6-1 to TRBJ2-2; D gene ambiguous. This CDR3 comprises 15 residues. Germline CDR1 reads MNHNS; CDR2 reads SASEGT. The V end lost 2 bases, the J end lost 1 base, and 8 bases lay between the germline ends.

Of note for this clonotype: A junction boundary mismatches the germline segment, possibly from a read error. The CDR3 bases are TGTGCCAACAGCCCCGGACACGAGCAGTACTTC. It encodes CANSPGHEQYF. V is TRBV3-1 and J is TRBJ2-7, with unresolved D. Germline loops: CDR1 LGHDT, CDR2 YNNKEL (reference sequence). This CDR3 spans 11 amino acids.

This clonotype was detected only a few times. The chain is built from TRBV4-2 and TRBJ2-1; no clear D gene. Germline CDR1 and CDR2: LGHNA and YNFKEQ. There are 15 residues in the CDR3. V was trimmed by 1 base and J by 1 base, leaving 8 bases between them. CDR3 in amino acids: CASSQGRASYNEQFF. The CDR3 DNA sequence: TGTGCCAGCAGCCAAGGTCGGGCTTCCTACAATGAGCAGTTCTTC.

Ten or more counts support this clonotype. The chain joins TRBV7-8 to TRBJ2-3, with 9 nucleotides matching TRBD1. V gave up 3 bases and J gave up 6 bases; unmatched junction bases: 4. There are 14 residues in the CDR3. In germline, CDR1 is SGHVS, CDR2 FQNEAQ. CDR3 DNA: TGTGCCAGCAGCTTTTGGACAGGGGAGGATACGCAGTATTTT. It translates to CASSFWTGEDTQYF. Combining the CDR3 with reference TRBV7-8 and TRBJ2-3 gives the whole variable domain GAGVSQSPRYKVAKRGQDVALRCDPISGHVSLFWYQQALGQGPEFLTYFQNEAQLDKSGLPSDRFFAERPEGSVSTLKIQRTQQEDSAVYLCASSFWTGEDTQYFGPGTRLTVL.